This T cell receptor (beta chain) was recovered during a study of T cells in Graves' hyperthyroidism and ophthalmopathy. Findings and caveats of the study: Researchers report that a 13 V-J model separated ophthalmopathy from stable hyperthyroidism. Expanded thyroid clonotypes (above 0.001) were mostly also found in blood.

As regards this clonotype: Its matching antigen is unknown.

RNA transcripts were the template for amplifying TCR beta CDR3 regions. The HTBI primer set drove a first-round RT-PCR of the TCR CDR3. TCRdb recomputed calls from the multiplex PCR reads with MiXCR, one row per CDR3 protein. The sample includes 660,000 or so distinct CDR3 sequences, about 45% of them seen just once. V was trimmed by 3 bases and J by 2 bases, leaving 13 bases between them. Per the germline V gene, CDR1 is SGHAT and CDR2 is FQDESV (reference sequence). The CDR3 consists of 15 residues. The TCR sequence derives from an adult man with Graves' disease, either hyperthyroidism or ophthalmopathy (not recorded which). The chain has TRBV11-1 and TRBJ2-5; weak D call: TRBD2 (7 bases). Sequenced sample: peripheral blood or thyroid tissue (not recorded which). This CDR3 reads CASSFWGGRQETQYF. The CDR3 DNA reads as TGTGCCAGCAGCTTTTGGGGGGGGCGGCAAGAGACCCAGTACTTC. The entire variable domain, with the rest obtained from reference TRBV11-1 and TRBJ2-5, is as follows: EAEVAQSPRYKITEKSQAVAFWCDPISGHATLYWYRQILGQGPELLVQFQDESVVDDSQLPKDRFSAERLKGVDSTLKIQPAELGDSAMYLCASSFWGGRQETQYFGPGTRLLVL.